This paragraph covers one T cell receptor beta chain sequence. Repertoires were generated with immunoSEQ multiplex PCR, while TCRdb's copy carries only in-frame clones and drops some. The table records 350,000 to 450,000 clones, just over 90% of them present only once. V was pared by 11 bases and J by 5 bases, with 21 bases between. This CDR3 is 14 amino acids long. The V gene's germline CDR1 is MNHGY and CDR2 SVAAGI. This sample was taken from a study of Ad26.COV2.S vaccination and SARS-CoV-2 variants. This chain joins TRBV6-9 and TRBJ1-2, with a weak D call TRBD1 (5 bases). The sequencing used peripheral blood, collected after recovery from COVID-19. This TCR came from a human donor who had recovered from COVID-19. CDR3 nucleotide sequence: TGTGCCGGCAACAGTAGGGGCGCGAGATATGGCTACACCTTC. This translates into CAGNSRGARYGYTF.